This entry lists 24 T cell receptor beta chains sequenced from one sample in a study of T cell responses to AZD1222 COVID-19 vaccine. Sequencing was performed with immunoSEQ multiplex PCR; in TCRdb, only in-frame clones are kept and a portion is missing. The repertoire includes some 180,000 clones, just under 95% of them detected once, and around 1% sits in the top ten. The specimen comprised peripheral blood, sampled 28 days after the second dose of the MenACWY control vaccine. The receptor source for this set is an adult who received the MenACWY meningococcal vaccine as a control.

The genes are TRBV28 and TRBJ1-2; D gene uncertain. Trimming took off 5 bases at V and 5 bases at J, with 15 bases between the two ends. The CDR3 is 14 amino acids. Germline V gene data show CDR1 as MDHEN and CDR2 as SYDVKM. DNA of the CDR3: TGTGCCAGCAGTCCCTATGATCCAGTTTATGGCTACACCTTC. As protein: CASSPYDPVYGYTF.

The J gene is TRBJ1-1, the V gene TRBV10-3; 8 bases match TRBD1. CDR3 length: 15 residues. CDR1 and CDR2 from the germline V gene are ENHRY and SYGVKD. The V and J ends lost 3 bases and 5 bases, in that order; junction bases with no gene match: 8. In nucleotides, the CDR3 is TGTGCCATCAGTGACAGGGGGCTCGGTGGGACTGAAGCTTTCTTT. It specifies CAISDRGLGGTEAFF.

The chain employs TRBV24-1 and TRBJ2-5; 14 nucleotides agree with TRBD2. Germline loops: CDR1 KGHDR, CDR2 SFDVKD. This CDR3 is 15 amino acids long. V dropped 7 bases and J dropped 5; count of bases not matched to a gene: 5. The CDR3 spells CATRTSGGAGETQYF. For the CDR3, the DNA is TGTGCCACCAGGACTAGCGGGGGGGCCGGGGAGACCCAGTACTTC.

The chain couples TRBV5-4 to TRBJ2-5, with 9 bases that match TRBD2. CDR3 length: 16 amino acids. Germline V gene sequence: CDR1 SGHNT, CDR2 YYREEE (reference sequence). With 1 base clipped from V and 3 bases from J, the junction kept 7 bases outside the gene matches. CDR3 nucleotides: TGTGCCAGCAGCTTGTATCCAGCGGGGGGCAAAGAGACCCAGTACTTC. Translation gives CASSLYPAGGKETQYF.

The genes are TRBV6-5 and TRBJ2-3; possibly TRBD2 for D (7 bases). Trimming removed 2 bases at V and 4 bases at J, with 16 bases between. The CDR3 runs to 16 residues. Per the germline V gene, CDR1 is MNHEY and CDR2 is SVGAGI. The CDR3 is CASSYMGGGQPDTQYF. DNA of the CDR3: TGTGCCAGCAGTTACATGGGAGGGGGGCAACCAGATACGCAGTATTTT.

A single count supports this clone. The chain links TRBV27 to TRBJ1-5; D is undetermined. CDR1 is MNHEY and CDR2 is SMNVEV in the germline V gene (reference sequence). This CDR3 region has 16 residues. Trimming removed 6 bases from V and 1 base from J, with 16 bases in between. DNA for the CDR3: TGTGCCAGCAGCCCCTATCCCCCAGAGAGCAATCAGCCCCAGCATTTT. Translating gives CASSPYPPESNQPQHF.

The rearrangement joins TRBV27 to TRBJ1-1; a possible D gene is TRBD1 (6 bases). Trimming took off 2 bases at V and 7 bases at J, with 11 bases between the two ends. The CDR3 loop spans 13 amino acids. Looked up from germline, CDR1 is MNHEY and CDR2 is SMNVEV (reference sequence). Here the CDR3 reads CASSLQGLNEAFF. CDR3 DNA: TGTGCCAGCAGTTTACAGGGGTTGAATGAAGCTTTCTTT.

The V gene is TRBV2, the J gene TRBJ1-2; D gene unclear. Trimming stripped 7 bases from V and 8 bases from J, with 14 bases between. This CDR3 is 12 amino acids long. The germline V gene encodes CDR1 SNHLY and CDR2 FYNNEI. As DNA, the CDR3 is TGTGCCAGCACTGAGGACCCCCACGGCTACACCTTC. Its protein product is CASTEDPHGYTF. Variable domain in full (rest from reference TRBV2 and TRBJ1-2): EPEVTQTPSHQVTQMGQEVILRCVPISNHLYFYWYRQILGQKVEFLVSFYNNEISEKSEIFDDQFSVERPDGSNFTLKIRSTKLEDSAMYFCASTEDPHGYTFGSGTRLTVV.

This sequence joins TRBV7-2 and TRBJ1-4, with a tentative D call TRBD1 (5 bases). V was pared by 3 bases and J by 8 bases, with 10 bases between. Germline CDR1 SGHTA, CDR2 FQGNSA. The CDR3 is made up of 13 amino acids. CDR3 DNA sequence: TGTGCCAGCAGCTTTAGGGAGGGGGAAAAACTGTTTTTT. Its protein is CASSFREGEKLFF.

This clone occurred a few times. V and J are TRBV29-1 and TRBJ1-2; TRBD1 aligns across 11 bases. The junction had 5 bases not matched to a gene; V was cut back by 4 bases and J by 4 bases. Germline V gene data show CDR1 as SQVTM and CDR2 as ANQGSEA. The CDR3 is 14 residues long. The CDR3: CSVGTGGAPYGYTF. For the CDR3, the DNA is TGCAGCGTTGGGACAGGGGGCGCTCCCTATGGCTACACCTTC.

The chain couples TRBV7-2 to TRBJ1-2; D call uncertain. Germline-derived CDR1 and CDR2 are SGHTA and FQGNSA. Trimming left V 1 base short and J 4 bases short, with 7 bases between. The CDR3 totals 13 residues. Here the CDR3 reads CASSLGRSYGYTF. DNA of the CDR3: TGTGCCAGCAGCTTAGGACGGAGCTATGGCTACACCTTC.

The rearrangement links TRBV5-4 to TRBJ2-1; D possibly matches TRBD1 or TRBD2 (5 bases each). Germline CDR1 is SGHNT and CDR2 is YYREEE (reference sequence). This CDR3 region has 16 residues. V was shortened by 0 bases and J by 6 bases, with 16 bases between the two germline ends. CDR3 protein: CASSLGQEAGPNEQFF. DNA of the CDR3: TGTGCCAGCAGCTTGGGGCAGGAGGCAGGGCCCAATGAGCAGTTCTTC.

In its sample, this clone was seen once. The chain has TRBV28 and TRBJ1-2, with a weak D call TRBD1 (6 bases). Trimming stripped 8 bases from V and 4 bases from J, with 11 bases between. Germline assignment: CDR1 MDHEN and CDR2 SYDVKM. This CDR3 is built from 12 residues. CDR3 coding DNA: TGTGCCAGCCAGGACAGCTTCTATGGCTACACCTTC. Encoded protein: CASQDSFYGYTF.

The rearrangement joins TRBV5-8 to TRBJ1-1; the D is unclear. There are 15 residues in the CDR3. V dropped 0 bases and J dropped 4 bases, with 13 bases sitting between them. The germline gives CDR1 SGHTS, CDR2 YDEGEE. The CDR3 nucleotides are TGTGCCAGCAGCTTGGGGGTAGTTGAAGGCACTGAAGCTTTCTTT. It translates to CASSLGVVEGTEAFF.

The V and J genes are TRBV10-3 and TRBJ1-1; possibly TRBD1 for D (5 bases). The germline V gene encodes CDR1 ENHRY and CDR2 SYGVKD. V was clipped by 6 bases and J by 0 bases, with 8 bases between them. This CDR3 contains 13 residues. This CDR3 is CAISGTLNTEAFF. The CDR3 DNA reads TGTGCCATCAGCGGGACGTTGAACACTGAAGCTTTCTTT.

The chain carries TRBV30 and TRBJ2-7, with 9 bases identical to TRBD2. Unmatched junction bases numbered 6, after V lost 4 bases and J lost 2 bases. Germline lookup yields CDR1 GTSNPN and CDR2 SVGIG (reference sequence). The CDR3 covers 14 residues. In DNA form, the CDR3 reads TGTGCCTGGAAAAAAGCGGGGGGTCCCTACGAGCAGTACTTC. This gives the protein CAWKKAGGPYEQYF.

The table lists this clone with a count of one. The V call is TRBV14, the J call TRBJ2-1, with no clear D. The germline gives CDR1 SGHDN, CDR2 FVKESK. With 3 bases removed from V and 13 bases from J, the gap between germline ends came to 13 bases. The CDR3 covers 12 residues. Written as DNA, the CDR3 is TGTGCCAGCAGCCAGCGCCGGGCGGCCCAGTTCTTC. Amino acids: CASSQRRAAQFF. The variable domain in full, with the rest retrieved from reference TRBV14 and TRBJ2-1, is EAGVTQFPSHSVIEKGQTVTLRCDPISGHDNLYWYRRVMGKEIKFLLHFVKESKQDESGMPNNRFLAERTGGTYSTLKVQPAELEDSGVYFCASSQRRAAQFFGPGTRLTVL.

The chain couples TRBV7-8 to TRBJ1-5; D is ambiguous. V was pared by 0 bases and J by 4 bases, with 10 bases between. The germline V gene has CDR1 SGHVS and CDR2 FQNEAQ. This CDR3 region has 15 residues. The CDR3 spells CASSLAPMSNQPQHF. The CDR3 coding sequence is TGTGCCAGCAGCTTAGCGCCCATGTCGAATCAGCCCCAGCATTTT. The complete variable domain, with remaining parts taken from reference TRBV7-8 and TRBJ1-5, reads GAGVSQSPRYKVAKRGQDVALRCDPISGHVSLFWYQQALGQGPEFLTYFQNEAQLDKSGLPSDRFFAERPEGSVSTLKIQRTQQEDSAVYLCASSLAPMSNQPQHFGDGTRLSIL.

CDR3 sequence: CAWSVQVSQPQHF. For the CDR3, the DNA is TGTGCCTGGAGTGTACAGGTCAGCCAGCCCCAGCATTTT. This chain links TRBV30 with TRBJ1-5, with D possibly matching TRBD1 (5 bases). This CDR3 spans 13 amino acids. V lost 0 bases, J lost 7 bases, and 10 bases lay in between. The germline V gene has CDR1 GTSNPN and CDR2 SVGIG (reference sequence).

CDR3 protein: CASSLGQRDGYTF. Written as DNA, the CDR3 is TGTGCCAGCAGTTTAGGGCAGAGGGACGGCTACACCTTC. The gene calls are TRBV12-3 or TRBV12-4 and TRBJ1-2; D is possibly TRBD1 (5 bases). The CDR3 runs 13 residues. Trimming shortened V by 1 base and J by 8 bases, and 11 bases separated the two germline ends.

The chain couples TRBV3-1 (or the pseudogene TRBV3-2) to TRBJ1-6; 7 nucleotides agree with TRBD1. V lost 4 bases and J lost 5; bases outside the gene matches: 5. The germline CDR1 and CDR2 sequences are LGHDT and YNNKEL (reference sequence). This CDR3 has 15 amino acids. The CDR3 loop reads CASSPARGNNSPLHF. The CDR3, as DNA: TGTGCCAGCAGCCCAGCCAGGGGGAATAATTCACCCCTCCACTTT.

This clone was recorded only once. The rearrangement uses TRBV6-5 and TRBJ1-6, with TRBD1 matching over 10 bases. The V gene's germline CDR1 is MNHEY and CDR2 SVGAGI. This CDR3 region has 15 residues. V trimming: 7 bases; J trimming: 10 bases; junction bases outside the gene matches: 10. The CDR3 spells CASNRQGASSSPLHF. The CDR3 coding sequence is TGTGCCAGCAACCGACAGGGGGCCTCATCCTCACCCCTCCACTTT.

The CDR3 sequence: CASSERSSYNSPLHF. In DNA form, the CDR3 reads TGTGCCAGCAGTGAGAGGAGCTCCTATAATTCACCCCTCCACTTT. The chain combines TRBV2 with TRBJ1-6; no clear D. The CDR3 is made up of 15 amino acids. V gave up 3 bases and J gave up 0 bases, with 6 bases separating them. Germline V CDR1 and CDR2: SNHLY, FYNNEI.

The chain recombines TRBV7-9 with TRBJ2-1; TRBD2 might be the D (5 bases). The germline V gene encodes CDR1 SEHNR and CDR2 FQNEAQ (reference sequence). V gave up 3 bases and J gave up 0 bases, with 9 bases separating them. The CDR3 is 15 amino acids. CDR3 loop: CASSFRGSSYNEQFF. The CDR3, as DNA: TGTGCCAGCAGCTTTCGGGGAAGCTCCTACAATGAGCAGTTCTTC.